The clone carrying this T cell receptor (beta chain) has more than one count but fewer than ten. The data belong to a study of T-cell memory formation after mild COVID-19. TCRdb itself ran the 5' RACE reads through MiXCR, one entry per CDR3 protein. The sample has roughly 300,000 distinct CDR3 sequences; roughly 8% are singletons. V lost 6 bases to trimming and J lost 0 bases; unmatched junction nucleotides: 2. From germline, CDR1 is SGHTA and CDR2 FQGNSA. CDR3 size: 14 residues. Source material: PBMCs or a T cell subset sorted from them (not recorded which). This chain joins TRBV7-2 and TRBJ1-1; 9 bases map to TRBD1. The TCR sequence derives from a man aged 18-30 years who had mild COVID-19 (a few samples of this study predate the infection). Cell type and time point are not known. For the CDR3, the DNA is TGTGCCAGCAGAGGACAGGGGATGAACACTGAAGCTTTCTTT. This encodes CASRGQGMNTEAFF.